The following is a TCR beta chain sequence with its context. The antigen is not known. The data were produced by immunoSEQ multiplex PCR, yet TCRdb's version contains in-frame clones alone and is incomplete. The repertoire holds 20,000 to 25,000 clones, with around three quarters as singletons. The sample comes from a study of CD4 T cells in relation to SARS-CoV-2 and coronaviruses. The V end lost 11 bases, the J end lost 1 base, and 11 bases lay between the germline ends. The CDR3 has 12 amino acids. Germline CDR1 MNHEY, CDR2 SVGAGI. Study-wide findings and caveats: Crossreactive clones expanded significantly less to SARS-CoV-2 than monoreactive clones.

Unexposed donor CD4+ T cells date from 2011-2018, before the COVID-19 pandemic. The cells were cultured for less than twelve days before CD4+ T cells were isolated. The chain links TRBV6-5 to TRBJ1-1, with TRBD1 as a possible D gene (5 bases). The sequenced sample was CD4+ T cells from PBMCs, cultured in vitro. The source of this sequence is a human donor in good health. In nucleotides, the CDR3 is TGTGCCGGTACTCAGGGGAACACTGAAGCTTTCTTT. It codes for CAGTQGNTEAFF.